The clone carrying this TCR beta chain was picked up many times. These data belong to a study of regulatory T cells in long-lasting Graves disease. The CDR3 contains 14 residues. Germline CDR1 SGHTA, CDR2 FQGNSA. V dropped 2 bases and J dropped 0 bases, with 7 bases sitting between them. Time point noted: newly diagnosed GD, antithyroid drugs for less than 3 months. The authors made the TCR library using RNA they extracted from PBMCs. Construction of the TCR beta libraries employed iRepertoire HTBI primers in conjunction with Arm-PCR of CDR3 regions. TCRdb re-analysed the multiplex PCR reads in MiXCR, keeping a single row per CDR3 protein. Of hundreds of thousands of distinct CDR3 sequences listed, around 17% are singletons. These records were also assigned to another study, of T cells in Graves' hyperthyroidism and ophthalmopathy.

The chain recombines TRBV7-2 with TRBJ2-5; D uncertain. Sequencing used peripheral blood mononuclear cells (PBMCs), obtained at new diagnosis, from a patient treated with antithyroid drugs. The receptor's source is a man between 40 and 49 years old with Graves disease. CDR3 sequence reads: CASSLSMYQETQYF. The DNA for the CDR3 is TGTGCCAGCAGCTTATCGATGTACCAAGAGACCCAGTACTTC. Full variable domain (missing parts from reference TRBV7-2 and TRBJ2-5): GAGVSQSPSNKVTEKGKDVELRCDPISGHTALYWYRQSLGQGLEFLIYFQGNSAPDKSGLPSDRFSAERTGGSVSTLTIQRTQQEDSAVYLCASSLSMYQETQYFGPGTRLLVL.